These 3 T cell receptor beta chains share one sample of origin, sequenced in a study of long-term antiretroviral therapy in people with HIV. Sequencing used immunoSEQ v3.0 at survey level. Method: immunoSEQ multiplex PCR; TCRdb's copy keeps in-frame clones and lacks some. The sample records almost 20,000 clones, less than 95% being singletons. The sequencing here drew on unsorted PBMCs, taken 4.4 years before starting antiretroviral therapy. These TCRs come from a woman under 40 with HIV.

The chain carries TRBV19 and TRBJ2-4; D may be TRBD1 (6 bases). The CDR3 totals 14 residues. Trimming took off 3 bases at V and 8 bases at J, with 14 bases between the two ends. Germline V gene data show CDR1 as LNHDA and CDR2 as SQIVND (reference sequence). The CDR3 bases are TGTGCCAGTAGTATCGGTCAGGGGTTGGACATTCAGTACTTC. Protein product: CASSIGQGLDIQYF.

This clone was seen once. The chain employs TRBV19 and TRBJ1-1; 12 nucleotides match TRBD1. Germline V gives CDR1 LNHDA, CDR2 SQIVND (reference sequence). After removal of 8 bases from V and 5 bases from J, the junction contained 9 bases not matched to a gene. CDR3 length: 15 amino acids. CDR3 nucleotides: TGTGCCAGTCTACCGGGACAGGGGGCGCGGACTGAAGCTTTCTTT. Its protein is CASLPGQGARTEAFF.

CDR3 coding DNA: TGTGCCAGCAGCCAGGCAGGGGGAGGAAACACCATATATTTT. Protein sequence: CASSQAGGGNTIYF. The chain combines TRBV5-5 with TRBJ1-3; 7 bases line up with TRBD1. The germline V gene encodes CDR1 SGHKS and CDR2 YYEKEE (reference sequence). This CDR3 is 14 amino acids long. The V gene end was trimmed by 4 bases and the J gene end by 4 bases; junction bases not matched to a gene: 5. Full variable domain (outside the CDR3, taken from reference TRBV5-5 and TRBJ1-3): DAGVTQSPTHLIKTRGQQVTLRCSPISGHKSVSWYQQVLGQGPQFIFQYYEKEERGRGNFPDRFSARQFPNYSSELNVNALLLGDSALYLCASSQAGGGNTIYFGEGSWLTVV.